Listed here are 29 T cell receptor beta chains from one sample, sequenced in a study of T cell changes during pregnancy in multiple sclerosis. Measured with immunoSEQ multiplex PCR; TCRdb has only the in-frame clones, and not every one. The sample records around 70,000 clones, 92% being singletons. Sequencing used peripheral blood, obtained after pregnancy. Every receptor here comes from a female donor with multiple sclerosis, enrolled in a pregnancy study.

This chain links TRBV7-2 with TRBJ1-1; no clear D gene. CDR1 and CDR2 (germline): SGHTA, FQGNSA. The CDR3 sequence is 13 residues long. The V end was cut by 6 bases, the J end by 0 bases, with 8 bases between. The CDR3 loop reads CASSKHMNTEAFF. CDR3 coding DNA: TGTGCCAGCAGTAAACACATGAACACTGAAGCTTTCTTT.

The CDR3 loop is CASSSGTGSRYF. The CDR3 bases are TGCGCCAGCAGTTCCGGGACAGGGTCTAGGTACTTC. The chain carries TRBV10-1 and TRBJ2-7; 9 bases agree with TRBD1. The V gene end was trimmed by 5 bases and the J gene end by 12 bases; junction bases not matched to a gene: 8. CDR1 and CDR2 (germline): WNHNN, SYGVQD (reference sequence). The length of the CDR3 is 12 residues.

The chain links TRBV29-1 to TRBJ1-1; D is uncertain. Germline V gene lookup returns CDR1 SQVTM and CDR2 ANQGSEA. V was trimmed by 7 bases and J by 0 bases, leaving 12 bases between them. This CDR3 has 13 residues. CDR3 nucleotide sequence: TGCAGCGGGGGAGACACAATGAACACTGAAGCTTTCTTT. Its protein product is CSGGDTMNTEAFF. The full variable domain, in which reference TRBV29-1 and TRBJ1-1 provide the parts outside the CDR3, is SAVISQKPSRDICQRGTSLTIQCQVDSQVTMMFWYRQQPGQSLTLIATANQGSEATYESGFVIDKFPISRPNLTFSTLTVSNMSPEDSSIYLCSGGDTMNTEAFFGQGTRLTVV.

V gene TRBV30 combines with J gene TRBJ2-1, with D possibly TRBD2 on 5 matching bases. Per the germline V gene, CDR1 is GTSNPN and CDR2 is SVGIG (reference sequence). CDR3 length equals 13 residues. V dropped 0 bases and J dropped 8 bases, with 11 bases sitting between them. The CDR3 loop is CAWSVGSEDEQFF. The DNA for the CDR3 is TGTGCCTGGAGTGTAGGTAGCGAGGATGAGCAGTTCTTC.

The gene calls are TRBV7-9 and TRBJ2-7, with TRBD1 identical over 9 bases. CDR1 is SEHNR and CDR2 is FQNEAQ in the germline V gene (reference sequence). V lost 4 bases and J lost 1; bases outside the gene matches: 11. This CDR3 is built from 17 residues. The CDR3 nucleotides read TGTGCCAGCAGCTCCATCCTATTGGACAGGGGTTCCTACGAGCAGTACTTC. Amino acids: CASSSILLDRGSYEQYF.

The V gene is TRBV5-4, the J gene TRBJ2-1, with a weak D call TRBD1 (5 bases). From germline, CDR1 is SGHNT and CDR2 YYREEE (reference sequence). The CDR3 spans 15 residues. V was trimmed by 1 base and J by 7 bases, leaving 15 bases between them. This CDR3 reads CASSLWQGSFNEQFF. In nucleotides, the CDR3 is TGTGCCAGCAGCTTGTGGCAGGGTTCGTTTAATGAGCAGTTCTTC.

The CDR3 sequence: CASSWYRELSGANVLTF. The CDR3 DNA is TGTGCCAGCAGTTGGTACAGGGAGCTTTCTGGGGCCAACGTCCTGACTTTC. This chain links TRBV2 with TRBJ2-6; weak D call: TRBD1 (6 bases). CDR1 is SNHLY, CDR2 FYNNEI, per germline. The CDR3 contains 17 residues. Trimming shortened V by 5 bases and J by 1 base, and 15 bases separated the two germline ends.

The chain links TRBV29-1 to TRBJ2-5, with D possibly TRBD2 on 7 matching bases. Between the trimmed V and J ends, which lost 6 bases and 4 bases, there was a span of 12 bases. CDR3 length: 12 residues. Germline values: CDR1 SQVTM, CDR2 ANQGSEA. The CDR3 DNA sequence: TGCAGCGTCGAGGGAGGGGGAGAGACCCAGTACTTC. Amino acids: CSVEGGGETQYF.

J is TRBJ2-6 and V is TRBV5-4; TRBD1 aligns across 11 bases. CDR1 SGHNT and CDR2 YYREEE come from the germline V gene (reference sequence). The V and J ends lost 3 bases and 3 bases, in that order; junction bases with no gene match: 5. The CDR3 loop spans 17 amino acids. The CDR3 sequence: CASSSGQGASGANVLTF. As DNA, the CDR3 is TGTGCCAGCAGCTCCGGACAGGGGGCGAGTGGGGCCAACGTCCTGACTTTC.

The V and J genes are TRBV5-1 and TRBJ1-4; the match to TRBD1 covers 7 bases. The trim removed 4 bases at V and 4 bases at J, leaving 4 bases unmatched. The CDR3 covers 14 residues. Germline loops: CDR1 SGHRS, CDR2 YFSETQ. The DNA of the CDR3 is TGCGCCAGCAGCGCCGGGACAGATAATGAAAAACTGTTTTTT. It encodes CASSAGTDNEKLFF.

This chain connects TRBV5-6 to TRBJ1-5, with D hard to call. The germline V gene encodes CDR1 SGHDT and CDR2 YYEEEE. V was pared by 7 bases and J by 2 bases, with 10 bases between. The CDR3 covers 13 residues. As DNA, the CDR3 is TGTGCCAGCGCGCGGGGAGGCAATCAGCCCCAGCATTTT. Encoded protein: CASARGGNQPQHF.

CDR3 coding DNA: TGCAGCGTTCGGTCGACTAGCGTAGATACGCAGTATTTT. Translated: CSVRSTSVDTQYF. The chain combines TRBV29-1 with TRBJ2-3; TRBD2 matches at 8 bases. V was pared by 5 bases and J by 5 bases, with 6 bases of the junction left unmatched. The CDR3 length is 13 residues. The V gene's germline CDR1 is SQVTM and CDR2 ANQGSEA.

The J gene is TRBJ2-2, the V gene TRBV5-6; D not resolved. Germline CDR1 is SGHDT and CDR2 is YYEEEE. Trimming took 4 bases from V and 6 from J, leaving 13 bases between them. CDR3 length: 14 amino acids. The CDR3 coding sequence is TGTGCCAGCAGCGACTCCCGACCCGCCGGGGAGCTGTTTTTT. Translation: CASSDSRPAGELFF.

The V gene is TRBV18, the J gene TRBJ1-2, with D hard to call. The V gene lost 7 bases and the J gene lost 7 bases, with 25 bases spanning the gap. CDR3 length: 16 amino acids. Germline CDR1 reads KGHSH; CDR2 reads LQKENI. The CDR3 DNA is TGTGCCAGCTTTCCTATCCGTCGAGGGCCGACGGGTGGCTACACCTTC. Amino acids: CASFPIRRGPTGGYTF.

The V call is TRBV7-8, the J call TRBJ2-1; possible D gene TRBD2, 5 bases. CDR1 and CDR2 from the germline V gene are SGHVS and FQNEAQ. V lost 0 bases to trimming and J lost 4 bases, with 13 bases between them. CDR3 size: 16 residues. The CDR3 coding sequence is TGTGCCAGCAGCTTAGCAAGCAGCGGCCCTTACAATGAGCAGTTCTTC. This encodes CASSLASSGPYNEQFF.

The chain has TRBV9 and TRBJ2-5; 9 nucleotides line up with TRBD2. The CDR3 extends over 14 amino acids. Germline CDR1 SGDLS, CDR2 YYNGEE. Trimming at V came to 3 bases and at J to 4 bases, leaving 4 bases not matched to a gene. CDR3 sequence: CASSAGREGETQYF. CDR3 DNA sequence: TGTGCCAGCAGCGCGGGGCGGGAGGGAGAGACCCAGTACTTC. Full variable domain (outside the CDR3, taken from reference TRBV9 and TRBJ2-5): DSGVTQTPKHLITATGQRVTLRCSPRSGDLSVYWYQQSLDQGLQFLIQYYNGEERAKGNILERFSAQQFPDLHSELNLSSLELGDSALYFCASSAGREGETQYFGPGTRLLVL.

The chain joins TRBV27 to TRBJ2-7; 8 nucleotides align to TRBD1. The CDR3 has 12 amino acids. The V segment lost 7 bases and the J segment 3 bases; nucleotides outside the gene matches: 2. The germline V gene has CDR1 MNHEY and CDR2 SMNVEV (reference sequence). The CDR3 DNA is TGTGCCAGCACGACAGGGGACTACGAGCAGTACTTC. It codes for CASTTGDYEQYF.

V gene TRBV5-1 combines with J gene TRBJ1-3, with 8 bases fitting TRBD1. The CDR3 consists of 17 residues. Germline loops: CDR1 SGHRS, CDR2 YFSETQ. Losses at the gene ends were 4 bases for V and 0 bases for J; bases not matched to a gene: 9. This CDR3 is CASSLETGAHSGNTIYF. The CDR3 bases are TGCGCCAGCAGCCTAGAGACAGGGGCTCACTCTGGAAACACCATATATTTT.

In DNA, the CDR3 is TGTGCCAGCAGACAATCATCACAGGGTATCTACAATGAGCAGTTCTTC. This translates into CASRQSSQGIYNEQFF. V and J are TRBV25-1 and TRBJ2-1; the D gene is possibly TRBD1 (6 bases). V lost 6 bases and J 3 bases, leaving 18 bases between the germline ends. CDR1 and CDR2 (germline): MGHDK, SYGVNS. CDR3 length equals 16 residues.

The chain uses TRBV29-1 and TRBJ2-1; TRBD2 is a possible D gene (6 bases). V lost 5 bases and J lost 1, with 6 bases in between. This CDR3 comprises 12 residues. CDR1 and CDR2 (germline): SQVTM, ANQGSEA. Written as DNA, the CDR3 is TGCAGCGTTCGGGGGTCCTACAATGAGCAGTTCTTC. Translated: CSVRGSYNEQFF.

The chain combines TRBV10-2 with TRBJ1-5; D remains ambiguous. There are 14 residues in the CDR3. The V gene lost 11 bases and the J gene lost 0 bases, with 14 bases spanning the gap. The germline V gene encodes CDR1 WSHSY and CDR2 SAAADI. The CDR3 reads CARPDAASNQPQHF. The CDR3 nucleotides are TGCGCCCGCCCCGATGCGGCTAGCAATCAGCCCCAGCATTTT.

In this sample, this clone turned up once. V usage is TRBV9 and J usage is TRBJ1-1, with 7 bases that match TRBD1. Germline CDR1 SGDLS, CDR2 YYNGEE. The CDR3 extends over 16 amino acids. The trim removed 2 bases at V and 8 bases at J, leaving 15 bases unmatched. CDR3 nucleotides: TGTGCCAGCAGCGTGGGGACAGAATTCTCCCAAGGGGAAGCTTTCTTT. It yields the protein CASSVGTEFSQGEAFF.

The V and J genes are TRBV6-5 and TRBJ2-7; perhaps TRBD1 as D (6 bases). The germline V and J ends were trimmed by 6 bases and 3 bases, with 9 bases remaining between them. Germline CDR1 reads MNHEY; CDR2 reads SVGAGI. The CDR3 covers 12 residues. Here the CDR3 reads CASRNRVYEQYF. The CDR3 nucleotides read TGTGCCAGCAGAAACAGGGTCTACGAGCAGTACTTC.

The CDR3 loop is CASSRQPNYGYTF. The CDR3 DNA sequence: TGTGCCAGCTCGAGGCAGCCTAACTATGGCTACACCTTC. V usage is TRBV9 and J usage is TRBJ1-2; D is uncertain. Germline V lookup: CDR1 SGDLS, CDR2 YYNGEE. The CDR3 runs 13 residues. V lost 7 bases to trimming and J lost 0 bases, with 10 bases between them.

This clone is a singleton in its sample. The chain couples TRBV19 to TRBJ2-2, with D hard to call. CDR3 length: 15 amino acids. Trimming shortened V by 6 bases and J by 2 bases, and 13 bases separated the two germline ends. Germline CDR1 is LNHDA and CDR2 is SQIVND (reference sequence). DNA for the CDR3: TGTGCCAGTAGCCCGGTCGGTTTCAACACCGGGGAGCTGTTTTTT. It codes for CASSPVGFNTGELFF.

The J gene is TRBJ1-1, the V gene TRBV7-2; 7 bases are shared with TRBD1. V lost 6 bases, J lost 4 bases, and 8 bases stayed unmatched. There are 14 residues in the CDR3. The germline V gene encodes CDR1 SGHTA and CDR2 FQGNSA. The CDR3 is CASRRQGVSTEAFF. DNA of the CDR3: TGTGCCAGCAGGCGACAGGGAGTATCCACTGAAGCTTTCTTT.

The genes are TRBV18 and TRBJ1-2; a possible D gene is TRBD1 (6 bases). CDR1 and CDR2 from the germline V gene are KGHSH and LQKENI. The CDR3 has 16 residues. Between the trimmed V and J ends, which lost 3 bases and 3 bases, there was a span of 17 bases. CDR3 sequence (DNA): TGTGCCAGCTCACCTACGGGACACCCGGTGGACTATGGCTACACCTTC. Translating it yields CASSPTGHPVDYGYTF.

CDR3 in DNA: TGCGCCAGCAGCTCACGAGGACAGGCGAGCATCTACGAGCAGTACTTC. This translates into CASSSRGQASIYEQYF. This chain connects TRBV5-1 to TRBJ2-7; 7 nucleotides match TRBD1. CDR3 size: 16 residues. J was trimmed by 3 bases and V by 3 bases; bases with no gene match: 12. CDR1 SGHRS and CDR2 YFSETQ come from the germline V gene.

This chain joins TRBV29-1 and TRBJ2-3, with TRBD1 matching over 10 bases. From germline, CDR1 is SQVTM and CDR2 ANQGSEA. With V trimmed by 1 base and J by 5 bases, 3 bases remained unmatched. The CDR3 is 14 amino acids. CDR3 sequence reads: CSVEGGTGVDTQYF. The CDR3 nucleotides are TGCAGCGTTGAAGGGGGGACAGGGGTAGATACGCAGTATTTT.